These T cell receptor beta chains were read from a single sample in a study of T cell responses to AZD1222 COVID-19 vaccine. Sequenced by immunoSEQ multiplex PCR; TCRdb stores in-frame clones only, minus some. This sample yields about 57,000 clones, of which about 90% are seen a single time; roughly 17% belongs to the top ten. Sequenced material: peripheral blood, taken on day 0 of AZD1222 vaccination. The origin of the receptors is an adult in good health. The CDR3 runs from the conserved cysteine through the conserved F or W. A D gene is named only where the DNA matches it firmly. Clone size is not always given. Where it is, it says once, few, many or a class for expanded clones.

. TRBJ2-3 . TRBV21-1 TGTGCCAGCCCACCGACGGACAGGGAGGTATACGTTACGCAGTATTTT CASPPTDREVYVTQYF
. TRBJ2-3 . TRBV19 TGTGCCAGTAGCTGGAACGACAGGCGCACAGATACGCAGTATTTT CASSWNDRRTDTQYF
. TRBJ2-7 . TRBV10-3 TGTGCCATCAGTGTCCCCCTCACCTACGAGCAGTACTTC CAISVPLTYEQYF
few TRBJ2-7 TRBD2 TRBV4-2 TGTGCCAGCAGCCAAGAATTCAGCGGGAATAAAGAGCAGTACTTC CASSQEFSGNKEQYF
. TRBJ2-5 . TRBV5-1 TGCGCCAGCACGCCTCTGGGCAGGCAAGAGACCCAGTACTTC CASTPLGRQETQYF
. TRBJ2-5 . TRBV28 TGTGCCAGCAGCCCTCAGGGGGAGACCCAGTACTTC CASSPQGETQYF
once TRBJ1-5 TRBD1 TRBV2 TGTGCCAGCAGGGACAGGGGGCTCAATCAGCCCCAGCATTTT CASRDRGLNQPQHF
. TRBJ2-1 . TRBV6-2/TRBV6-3 TGTGCCAGCAGCTGGCCGGTGTTACCCGATGAGCAGTTCTTC CASSWPVLPDEQFF
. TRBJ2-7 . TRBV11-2 TGTGCCAGCAGCATCTCCGGGCAGGGACCCCTGGGAGAGCAGTACTTC CASSISGQGPLGEQYF
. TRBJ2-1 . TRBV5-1 TGCGCCAGCAGCTTGGGTCCTAAGGGAACCATACGCTACAATGAGCAGTTCTTC CASSLGPKGTIRYNEQFF
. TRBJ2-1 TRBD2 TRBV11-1 TGTGCCAGCACCCTCGGTCGCACTAGCGTAAATGAGCAGTTCTTC CASTLGRTSVNEQFF
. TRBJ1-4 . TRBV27 TGTGCCAGCAGTTCCGAGGGGCACGTTAATGAAAAACTGTTTTTT CASSSEGHVNEKLFF
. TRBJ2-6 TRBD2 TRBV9 TGTGCCAGCAGCGTCGGGGGGGTCCCTGGGGCCAACGTCCTGACTTTC CASSVGGVPGANVLTF
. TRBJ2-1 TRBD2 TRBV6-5 TGTGCCAGCACCCCGACTAGCGGATACAATGAGCAGTTCTTC CASTPTSGYNEQFF
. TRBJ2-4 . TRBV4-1 TGCGCCAGCAGCCAAGTTCAAGGGAGTACCGGCGCCAAAAACATTCAGTACTTC CASSQVQGSTGAKNIQYF
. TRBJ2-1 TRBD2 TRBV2 TGTGCCTCCGAACTAGCGGGAGGGAATGAGCAGTTCTTC CASELAGGNEQFF
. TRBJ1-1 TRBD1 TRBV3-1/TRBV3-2 TGTGCCAGCAGCCAAACAGGGGTGGTAACTGAAGCTTTCTTT CASSQTGVVTEAFF
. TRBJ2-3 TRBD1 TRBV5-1 TGCGCCAGCAGCTACAGGGGCCTTGAGGGGGATACGCAGTATTTT CASSYRGLEGDTQYF
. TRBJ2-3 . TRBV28 TGTGCCAGCAGTTTACTAGCGACAGATACGCAGTATTTT CASSLLATDTQYF
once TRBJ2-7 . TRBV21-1 TGTGCCAGCAGCTTTTACAGGGGAGGGGTCTACGAGCAGTACTTC CASSFYRGGVYEQYF
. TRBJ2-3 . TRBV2 TGTGCCAGCATTGGACAAAAGAGCACAGATACGCAGTATTTT CASIGQKSTDTQYF
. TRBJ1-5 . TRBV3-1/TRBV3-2 TGTGCCAGCAGCCAAGATAGTACCGTTAATCAGCCCCAGCATTTT CASSQDSTVNQPQHF
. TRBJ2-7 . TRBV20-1 TGCAGTGCTAGGAGGAACGAGCAGTACTTC CSARRNEQYF
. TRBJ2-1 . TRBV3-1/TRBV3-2 TGTGCCAGCAGCCAACACCAAATCGGAGGGAATGAGCAGTTCTTC CASSQHQIGGNEQFF
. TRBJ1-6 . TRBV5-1 TGCGCCAGCAGCTTGTGGGGCGCCCGTAATTCACCCCTCCACTTT CASSLWGARNSPLHF
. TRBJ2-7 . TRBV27 TGTGCCAGCAGTTTCAGAGGAGGGTCATACAGCCCCTACGAGCAGTACTTC CASSFRGGSYSPYEQYF
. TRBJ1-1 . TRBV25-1 TGTGCCAGCAGTGAACAGGGGTGGAACACTGAAGCTTTCTTT CASSEQGWNTEAFF
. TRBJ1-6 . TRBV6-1 TGTGCCAGCAGTGACCGACTGGATTCACCCCTCCACTTT CASSDRLDSPLHF
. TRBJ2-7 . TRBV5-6 TGTGCCAGCAGCATCAGCCGCTACGAGCAGTACTTC CASSISRYEQYF
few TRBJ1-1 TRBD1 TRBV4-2 TGTGCCAGCAGCCAGACAGGGGGCGGAAAGAACACTGAAGCTTTCTTT CASSQTGGGKNTEAFF
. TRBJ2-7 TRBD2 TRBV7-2 TGTGCCAGCAGCGTTAGCGGGCCCAACGAGCAGTACTTC CASSVSGPNEQYF
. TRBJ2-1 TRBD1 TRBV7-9 TGTGCCAGCAGCTTAGATTGGACAGGGGTGTATGAGCAGTTCTTC CASSLDWTGVYEQFF
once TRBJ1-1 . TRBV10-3 TGTGCCATCGCTGGGGGGGAGGGTACAGGTGAAGCTTTCTTT CAIAGGEGTGEAFF